This T cell receptor (beta chain) comes out of a study of neurological immune-mediated disorders. This clonotype was observed many times. Its matching antigen is unknown. CD4+ or CD8+ T cells at a count of roughly 1 million served as input for the sorted libraries. Notes on the study in general: In HTLV-1-associated myelopathy, TCR clonal expansion was greatest, whereas multiple sclerosis had the least, falling below healthy controls. No expanded-clone CDR3 amino acid sequence recurred across subjects, suggesting private TCR-beta repertoires.

Synthesis of cDNA was accomplished via 5'RACE employing 10-nucleotide random UMIs. TCRdb re-analysed the 5' RACE reads in MiXCR, keeping a single row per CDR3 protein. This sample has some 38,000 distinct CDR3 sequences, with 4% to 5.5% found just once. V dropped 5 bases and J dropped 3; count of bases not matched to a gene: 3. The CDR3 totals 13 residues. Per germline, CDR1 DFQATT and CDR2 SNEGSKA (reference sequence). Sequenced input: CD4+ T cells from blood. The chain carries TRBV20-1 and TRBJ1-2; 10 nucleotides align to TRBD1. This sequence was found in a young man in good health. The CDR3 nucleotides are TGCAGTGCTTCTGGGACAGGGGACTATGGCTACACCTTC. Amino acid sequence: CSASGTGDYGYTF.